One sample yielded the 31 T cell receptor beta chains listed below, sequenced in a study of neoadjuvant nivolumab and ipilimumab in lung cancer. Clones were read by immunoSEQ multiplex PCR, and TCRdb kept only the in-frame ones, dropping some. Of about 38,000 clones listed, 89% are singletons. The sample consisted of peripheral blood, taken before neoadjuvant nivolumab, alone or with ipilimumab. These receptors all come from an adult with non-small cell lung cancer.

The chain couples TRBV7-2 to TRBJ2-7; D is undetermined. This CDR3 is built from 13 residues. Trimming left V 0 bases short and J 3 bases short, with 6 bases between. CDR1 SGHTA and CDR2 FQGNSA come from the germline V gene. The CDR3 loop is CASSLAVGYEQYF. The CDR3 nucleotides read TGTGCCAGCAGCTTAGCAGTGGGCTACGAGCAGTACTTC.

Comment on this clone: Compared with germline, one end of the junction differs, possibly owing to a read error. The chain combines TRBV27 with TRBJ1-1, with TRBD1 matching 7 bases. Germline-derived CDR1 and CDR2 are MNHEY and SMNVEV (reference sequence). The CDR3 is 13 residues long. CDR3 loop: CASSLSRATGRTF. In DNA form, the CDR3 reads TGTGCCAGCAGTTTATCGAGGGCGACAGGGCGCACCTTT.

The V and J genes are TRBV7-3 and TRBJ2-1, with TRBD1 as a possible D gene (5 bases). Trimming cost V 2 bases and J 7 bases, with 9 bases left between them. The CDR3 consists of 13 residues. CDR1 is SGHTA, CDR2 FQGTGA, per germline. The CDR3 DNA follows: TGTGCCAGCAGCTTAGGGGCAGAAAATGAGCAGTTCTTC. Encoded protein: CASSLGAENEQFF.

The V call is TRBV11-2, the J call TRBJ2-7; D is perhaps TRBD2 (6 bases). Germline CDR1 is SGHAT and CDR2 is FQNNGV. The V end lost 4 bases, the J end lost 3 bases, and 16 bases lay between the germline ends. The length of the CDR3 is 15 residues. The CDR3 nucleotides are TGTGCCAGCAGCTCCGTGACTAGTTGGGGCTACGAGCAGTACTTC. As protein: CASSSVTSWGYEQYF.

The chain recombines TRBV5-4 with TRBJ1-2, with a tentative D call TRBD1 (6 bases). CDR1 and CDR2 from the germline V gene are SGHNT and YYREEE (reference sequence). V dropped 4 bases and J dropped 8 bases, with 18 bases sitting between them. This CDR3 comprises 14 residues. The CDR3 DNA is TGTGCCAGCAGCCCCGGGACATCCCAAGTCGGCTACACCTTC. Protein sequence: CASSPGTSQVGYTF.

J is TRBJ2-5 and V is TRBV2; a possible D gene is TRBD1 (6 bases). The germline V and J ends were trimmed by 5 bases and 3 bases, with 13 bases remaining between them. CDR1 and CDR2 (germline): SNHLY, FYNNEI. CDR3 length: 14 amino acids. The DNA for the CDR3 is TGTGCCAGCAGTAGATCCGGGACAAAAGAGACCCAGTACTTC. Translation gives CASSRSGTKETQYF.

The genes are TRBV28 and TRBJ2-5; D not resolved. This CDR3 region has 15 residues. Germline lookup yields CDR1 MDHEN and CDR2 SYDVKM. V dropped 4 bases and J dropped 6 bases, with 18 bases sitting between them. The CDR3 DNA sequence: TGTGCCAGCAGTTCCTCGGCTACAAGCATAAAGACCCAGTACTTC. The encoded protein is CASSSSATSIKTQYF.

The chain recombines TRBV18 with TRBJ1-3; D possibly corresponds to TRBD1 (5 bases). Germline loops: CDR1 KGHSH, CDR2 LQKENI. This CDR3 has 17 amino acids. V was cut by 2 bases and J by 0 bases, with 14 bases left in between. DNA of the CDR3: TGTGCCAGCTCACCAGGGTCATGGAGGGGCTCTGGAAACACCATATATTTT. This sequence encodes CASSPGSWRGSGNTIYF.

This sequence joins TRBV20-1 and TRBJ2-1; 7 nucleotides agree with TRBD1. Germline V lookup: CDR1 DFQATT, CDR2 SNEGSKA (reference sequence). With 5 bases clipped from V and 13 bases from J, the junction kept 8 bases outside the gene matches. The CDR3 is made up of 11 amino acids. The chain's CDR3 is CSAPWDRGQFF. The CDR3 nucleotides are TGCAGTGCTCCCTGGGACAGAGGCCAGTTCTTC.

This clone appeared once. The chain is built from TRBV19 and TRBJ2-1; the match to TRBD2 covers 9 bases. The CDR3 is 13 residues long. Per germline, CDR1 LNHDA and CDR2 SQIVND (reference sequence). The V and J ends lost 3 bases and 7 bases, in that order; junction bases with no gene match: 1. The CDR3 spells CASSMTSGNEQFF. As DNA, the CDR3 is TGTGCCAGTAGTATGACTAGCGGAAATGAGCAGTTCTTC.

The chain couples TRBV7-9 to TRBJ1-1; D is perhaps TRBD1 (5 bases). CDR1 SEHNR and CDR2 FQNEAQ come from the germline V gene (reference sequence). V was pared by 3 bases and J by 1 base, with 24 bases between. The CDR3 contains 19 residues. This chain's CDR3 is CASSLFRGTYELTNTEAFF. CDR3 bases: TGTGCCAGCAGCTTGTTTCGCGGGACCTACGAGCTTACGAACACTGAAGCTTTCTTT.

The chain uses TRBV6-1 and TRBJ1-4; no clear D. Germline CDR1 MNHNS, CDR2 SASEGT. The CDR3 is 16 residues long. The ends were cut back, 2 bases at V and 1 base at J, with 11 bases in the middle. In nucleotides, the CDR3 is TGTGCCAGCAGTGAAAATCATTGGAGAACTAATGAAAAACTGTTTTTT. Amino acid sequence: CASSENHWRTNEKLFF.

This clone was seen just once. The chain carries TRBV6-1 and TRBJ2-5; 7 nucleotides align to TRBD1. This CDR3 is built from 13 residues. CDR1 and CDR2 (germline): MNHNS, SASEGT. V lost 6 bases and J lost 2; bases outside the gene matches: 3. The CDR3 loop is CASSGQAQETQYF. The CDR3 nucleotides read TGTGCCAGCAGCGGACAGGCTCAAGAGACCCAGTACTTC.

This clone was detected a few times. The chain has TRBV6-4 and TRBJ2-3; the D gene is possibly TRBD2 (5 bases). CDR3 size: 15 residues. Germline-derived CDR1 and CDR2 are MRHNA and SNTAGT. The V end was cut by 8 bases, the J end by 4 bases, with 19 bases between. The CDR3 spells CASAPTTGSADTQYF. The CDR3 DNA reads as TGTGCCAGCGCTCCTACGACGGGATCGGCAGATACGCAGTATTTT.

V usage is TRBV28 and J usage is TRBJ1-5, with D maybe TRBD1 (6 bases). Germline V gene lookup returns CDR1 MDHEN and CDR2 SYDVKM. Deletions cut 6 bases from V and 0 bases from J, with 9 bases between. This CDR3 has 14 residues. In DNA form, the CDR3 reads TGTGCCAGCAGCGCGGGACATAGCAATCAGCCCCAGCATTTT. This translates into CASSAGHSNQPQHF. Full variable domain (outside the CDR3, taken from reference TRBV28 and TRBJ1-5): DVKVTQSSRYLVKRTGEKVFLECVQDMDHENMFWYRQDPGLGLRLIYFSYDVKMKEKGDIPEGYSVSREKKERFSLILESASTNQTSMYLCASSAGHSNQPQHFGDGTRLSIL.

A single count supports this clone. CDR3 protein: CASSSTAGTANTGELFF. For the CDR3, the DNA is TGCGCCAGCAGCTCGACCGCCGGGACAGCGAACACCGGGGAGCTGTTTTTT. The genes are TRBV5-1 and TRBJ2-2; the match to TRBD1 covers 7 bases. V was clipped by 3 bases and J by 0 bases; unmatched bases: 8. CDR3 length equals 17 residues. Looked up from germline, CDR1 is SGHRS and CDR2 is YFSETQ.

The CDR3 DNA reads TGTGCCAGCAGCCGCGCGGGACTAGCGGGAGAAAGCTCCTACAATGAGCAGTTCTTC. Its translation: CASSRAGLAGESSYNEQFF. V gene TRBV7-9 combines with J gene TRBJ2-1; 14 positions match TRBD2. Per the germline V gene, CDR1 is SEHNR and CDR2 is FQNEAQ (reference sequence). The CDR3 is made up of 19 amino acids. The V gene end was trimmed by 5 bases and the J gene end by 0 bases; junction bases not matched to a gene: 9.

This clone came up a few times. The chain combines TRBV1 with TRBJ2-7; the D call TRBD2 from the table was never checked on the DNA. TRBV1 is listed as a pseudogene. The CDR3 runs to 15 residues. Here the CDR3 DNA reads TGCACCAGCAGCCAAGAGACTAGCGAACACTACGAGCAGTACTTC. It yields the protein CTSSQETSEHYEQYF.

CDR3 in amino acids: CASSLEETSGRRTDTQYF. The CDR3 nucleotides read TGTGCCAGCAGCTTAGAGGAGACTAGCGGGAGAAGGACAGATACGCAGTATTTT. This rearrangement joins TRBV7-6 to TRBJ2-3, with 12 bases aligning to TRBD2. The CDR3 spans 18 residues. The germline V gene encodes CDR1 SGHVS and CDR2 FNYEAQ. Losses at the gene ends were 1 base for V and 3 bases for J; bases not matched to a gene: 8.

The gene calls are TRBV4-1 and TRBJ1-2, with 7 bases that match TRBD1. The germline CDR1 and CDR2 sequences are MGHRA and YSYEKL. With 3 bases clipped from V and 4 bases from J, the junction kept 8 bases outside the gene matches. The CDR3 loop spans 15 amino acids. CDR3 region: CASSHMTGNLYGYTF. DNA of the CDR3: TGCGCCAGCAGCCACATGACAGGGAATCTCTATGGCTACACCTTC.

V and J are TRBV15 and TRBJ1-4; 7 bases are a match to TRBD1. V trimming: 0 bases; J trimming: 8 bases; junction bases outside the gene matches: 6. The CDR3 spans 15 residues. The germline V gene has CDR1 LNHNV and CDR2 YYDKDF (reference sequence). The CDR3 is CATSRDRTGGEKLFF. CDR3 bases: TGTGCCACCAGCAGAGATCGGACAGGAGGGGAAAAACTGTTTTTT.

CDR3 sequence (DNA): TGTGCCAGCAGCTTAAGGGCAATCTCCTACGAGCAGTACTTC. Translated: CASSLRAISYEQYF. This chain joins TRBV7-9 and TRBJ2-7, with unresolved D. Trimming removed 2 bases at V and 0 bases at J, with 8 bases between. CDR3 length: 14 amino acids. Per the germline V gene, CDR1 is SEHNR and CDR2 is FQNEAQ (reference sequence).

J is TRBJ2-1 and V is TRBV29-1, with D possibly being TRBD2 (5 bases). CDR3 length: 12 residues. Germline CDR1 SQVTM, CDR2 ANQGSEA. V was trimmed by 7 bases and J by 1 base, leaving 8 bases between them. The CDR3 nucleotides read TGCAGCGGAGGACTGTCCTACAATGAGCAGTTCTTC. Amino acid sequence: CSGGLSYNEQFF.

The chain recombines TRBV20-1 with TRBJ2-7; no reliable D call. The germline CDR1 and CDR2 sequences are DFQATT and SNEGSKA (reference sequence). The CDR3 length is 11 residues. The germline V and J ends were trimmed by 2 bases and 3 bases, with 5 bases remaining between them. CDR3 nucleotide sequence: TGCAGTGCTAGAAAGCGCTACGAGCAGTACTTC. It translates to CSARKRYEQYF.

The count of this clone is one. This chain links TRBV5-1 with TRBJ1-1, with 7 bases lining up with TRBD1. After removal of 0 bases from V and 1 base from J, the junction contained 3 bases not matched to a gene. Germline V gene lookup returns CDR1 SGHRS and CDR2 YFSETQ. The CDR3 consists of 15 residues. The CDR3 spells CASSLATGENTEAFF. In DNA, the CDR3 is TGCGCCAGCAGCTTGGCCACAGGGGAGAACACTGAAGCTTTCTTT.

The genes are TRBV28 and TRBJ2-7; D is ambiguous. Germline lookup yields CDR1 MDHEN and CDR2 SYDVKM. The CDR3 has 12 residues. Deletions cut 3 bases from V and 1 base from J, with 4 bases between. For the CDR3, the DNA is TGTGCCAGCAGTTTGCAATCCTACGAGCAGTACTTC. Encoded protein: CASSLQSYEQYF.

This chain links TRBV4-3 with TRBJ2-7, with TRBD1 matching 9 bases. From germline, CDR1 is LGHNA and CDR2 YSLEER. With V trimmed by 0 bases and J by 6 bases, 9 bases remained unmatched. The CDR3 spans 16 residues. The CDR3 loop reads CASSQDLGDRAFEQYF. For the CDR3, the DNA is TGCGCCAGCAGCCAAGATCTCGGGGACAGGGCTTTCGAGCAGTACTTC.

The chain carries TRBV6-6 and TRBJ2-5; D not resolved. The CDR3 extends over 15 amino acids. The germline V gene has CDR1 MNHNY and CDR2 SVGAGI (reference sequence). The V and J ends lost 3 bases and 1 base respectively, with 12 bases between them. The CDR3 DNA follows: TGTGCCAGCAGTTATAGAACAGCAGTCCAAGAGACCCAGTACTTC. Translating gives CASSYRTAVQETQYF.

The chain carries TRBV19 and TRBJ1-2; 7 nucleotides align to TRBD1. The V gene end was trimmed by 9 bases and the J gene end by 4 bases; junction bases not matched to a gene: 14. CDR3 size: 15 residues. The V gene's germline CDR1 is LNHDA and CDR2 SQIVND (reference sequence). In DNA form, the CDR3 reads TGTGCCAGCGTTAACACAGGGGAAGGGTCCTATGGCTACACCTTC. This sequence encodes CASVNTGEGSYGYTF.

The genes are TRBV28 and TRBJ2-3; unclear D gene. Germline lookup yields CDR1 MDHEN and CDR2 SYDVKM. V lost 6 bases, J lost 3 bases, and 7 bases lay in between. This CDR3 is 12 amino acids long. Written as DNA, the CDR3 is TGTGCCAGCAGATTCGGTACAGATACGCAGTATTTT. The encoded protein is CASRFGTDTQYF.

The chain's CDR3 is CASSESLWSWGGQETQYF. In DNA, the CDR3 is TGTGCCAGCAGTGAATCCCTCTGGAGCTGGGGAGGTCAAGAGACCCAGTACTTC. The chain links TRBV2 to TRBJ2-5; tentatively, D is TRBD2 (6 bases). This CDR3 comprises 18 residues. V lost 2 bases to trimming and J lost 2 bases, with 21 bases between them. The germline gives CDR1 SNHLY, CDR2 FYNNEI. Looking up the rest from reference TRBV2 and TRBJ2-5 gives the full variable domain: EPEVTQTPSHQVTQMGQEVILRCVPISNHLYFYWYRQILGQKVEFLVSFYNNEISEKSEIFDDQFSVERPDGSNFTLKIRSTKLEDSAMYFCASSESLWSWGGQETQYFGPGTRLLVL.